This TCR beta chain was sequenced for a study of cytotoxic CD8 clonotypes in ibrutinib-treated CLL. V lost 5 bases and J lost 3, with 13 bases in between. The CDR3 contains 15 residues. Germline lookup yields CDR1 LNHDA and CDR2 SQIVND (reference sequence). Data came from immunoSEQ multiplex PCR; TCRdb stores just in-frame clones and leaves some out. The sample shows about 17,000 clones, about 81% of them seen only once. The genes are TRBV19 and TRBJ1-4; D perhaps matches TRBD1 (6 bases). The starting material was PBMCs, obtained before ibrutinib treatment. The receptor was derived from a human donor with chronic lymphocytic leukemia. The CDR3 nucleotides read TGTGCCAGTAGTGGCCGCGGGGGGCCTAATGAAAAACTGTTTTTT. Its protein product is CASSGRGGPNEKLFF. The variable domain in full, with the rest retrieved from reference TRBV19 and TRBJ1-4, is DGGITQSPKYLFRKEGQNVTLSCEQNLNHDAMYWYRQDPGQGLRLIYYSQIVNDFQKGDIAEGYSVSREKKESFPLTVTSAQKNPTAFYLCASSGRGGPNEKLFFGSGTQLSVL.